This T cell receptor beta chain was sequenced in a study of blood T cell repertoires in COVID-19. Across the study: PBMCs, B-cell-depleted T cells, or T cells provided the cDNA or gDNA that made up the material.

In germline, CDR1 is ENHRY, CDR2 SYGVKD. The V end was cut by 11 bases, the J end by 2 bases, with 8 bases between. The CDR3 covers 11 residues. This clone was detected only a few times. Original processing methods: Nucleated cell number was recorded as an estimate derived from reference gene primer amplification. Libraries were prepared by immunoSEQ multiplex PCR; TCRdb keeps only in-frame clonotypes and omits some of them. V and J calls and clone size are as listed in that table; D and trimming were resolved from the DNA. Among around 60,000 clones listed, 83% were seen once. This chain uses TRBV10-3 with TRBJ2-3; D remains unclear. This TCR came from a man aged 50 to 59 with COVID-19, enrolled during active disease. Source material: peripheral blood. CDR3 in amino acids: CAVLITDTQYF. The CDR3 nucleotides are TGTGCCGTCCTTATCACAGATACGCAGTATTTT.